What follows are 22 T cell receptor beta chains derived from one specimen sequenced in a study of T-cell memory formation after mild COVID-19. TCRdb called the 5' RACE reads again in MiXCR, with one record for every CDR3 protein. Among roughly 160,000 distinct CDR3 sequences listed, 10% to 15% were seen once. Sequencing used PBMCs or a T cell subset sorted from them (not recorded which). Source of these receptors: a man between 18 and 35 years old who had mild COVID-19 (a few samples of this study predate the infection). Cell type and time point are not known.

This rearrangement joins TRBV4-1 to TRBJ1-6; 7 bases fit TRBD1. This CDR3 is built from 18 residues. V trimming: 1 base; J trimming: 8 bases; junction bases outside the gene matches: 14. Germline V gene sequence: CDR1 MGHRA, CDR2 YSYEKL. CDR3 bases: TGCGCCAGCAGCCAAGGCCTCTCGGGACAGAAGGCGGATTCACCCCTCCACTTT. It yields the protein CASSQGLSGQKADSPLHF.

The rearrangement uses TRBV18 and TRBJ2-5; D is possibly TRBD2 (6 bases). CDR1 and CDR2 from the germline V gene are KGHSH and LQKENI. The CDR3 covers 13 residues. V was clipped by 7 bases and J by 5 bases, with 14 bases between them. CDR3 coding DNA: TGTGCCAGCTGCCGCGGGGAGAGGGAGACCCAGTACTTC. Residues: CASCRGERETQYF.

This clonotype has ten or more counts. The CDR3 reads CASSLVRAYGYTF. The CDR3, as DNA: TGCGCCAGCAGCTTGGTCAGGGCCTATGGCTACACCTTC. The chain combines TRBV5-1 with TRBJ1-2, with D perhaps matching TRBD1 (5 bases). Between the trimmed V and J ends, which lost 0 bases and 4 bases, there was a span of 7 bases. CDR3 size: 13 residues. Germline values: CDR1 SGHRS, CDR2 YFSETQ. Together with reference TRBV5-1 and TRBJ1-2, the CDR3 gives the full variable domain: KAGVTQTPRYLIKTRGQQVTLSCSPISGHRSVSWYQQTPGQGLQFLFEYFSETQRNKGNFPGRFSGRQFSNSRSEMNVSTLELGDSALYLCASSLVRAYGYTFGSGTRLTVV.

This rearrangement joins TRBV4-1 to TRBJ2-5; 7 bases align to TRBD2. This CDR3 has 15 amino acids. Germline V lookup: CDR1 MGHRA, CDR2 YSYEKL. V was pared by 4 bases and J by 0 bases, with 5 bases of the junction left unmatched. CDR3 region: CASSLLGLDQETQYF. CDR3 DNA: TGCGCCAGCAGCCTTCTCGGACTAGACCAAGAGACCCAGTACTTC.

This chain joins TRBV4-3 and TRBJ2-2, with TRBD2 matching over 7 bases. Germline CDR1 and CDR2: LGHNA and YSLEER. The CDR3 covers 14 residues. V lost 0 bases, J lost 6 bases, and 1 base stayed unmatched. The CDR3 reads CASSQEGGAGELFF. The CDR3 DNA reads TGCGCCAGCAGCCAAGAGGGAGGGGCCGGGGAGCTGTTTTTT.

The rearrangement uses TRBV19 and TRBJ2-6; 8 bases line up with TRBD2. Germline assignment: CDR1 LNHDA and CDR2 SQIVND (reference sequence). The junction had 14 bases not matched to a gene; V was cut back by 7 bases and J by 0 bases. The CDR3 spans 19 residues. CDR3 nucleotides: TGTGCCAGTACTCCCCCGGGGGGGAGGCCCGGCTCTGGGGCCAACGTCCTGACTTTC. It yields the protein CASTPPGGRPGSGANVLTF.

This clonotype has only a few counts. V is TRBV5-1 and J is TRBJ2-5; unclear D gene. The V gene lost 1 base and the J gene lost 2 bases, with 9 bases spanning the gap. Germline-derived CDR1 and CDR2 are SGHRS and YFSETQ. CDR3 length: 14 amino acids. The CDR3 nucleotides read TGCGCCAGCAGCTTGTATAGTCCACAAGAGACCCAGTACTTC. It encodes CASSLYSPQETQYF.

This clonotype showed up many times. The chain is built from TRBV4-3 and TRBJ2-1; no definite D call. The CDR3 covers 15 residues. Germline V CDR1 and CDR2: LGHNA, YSLEER. Deletions cut 4 bases from V and 3 bases from J, with 13 bases between. CDR3 nucleotides: TGCGCCAGCAGCCCATGGGTAGGGAACTACAATGAGCAGTTCTTC. Its translation: CASSPWVGNYNEQFF.

This chain joins TRBV6-5 and TRBJ2-3; 11 bases agree with TRBD2. In germline, CDR1 is MNHEY, CDR2 SVGAGI. V lost 10 bases to trimming and J lost 1 base; unmatched junction nucleotides: 10. The CDR3 is 16 amino acids. The DNA of the CDR3 is TGTGCCACCTCCCTAGCGGGGGGCCTCGGCACAGATACGCAGTATTTT. This gives the protein CATSLAGGLGTDTQYF.

The genes are TRBV6-5 and TRBJ2-3; D is possibly TRBD1 (7 bases). The length of the CDR3 is 19 residues. V lost 7 bases and J lost 0, with 26 bases in between. CDR1 MNHEY and CDR2 SVGAGI come from the germline V gene. CDR3 protein: CASTEQGHGWGTSTDTQYF. The CDR3 DNA sequence: TGTGCCAGCACCGAACAGGGGCACGGGTGGGGGACTAGCACAGATACGCAGTATTTT.

The chain is built from TRBV28 and TRBJ2-2; perhaps TRBD2 as D (5 bases). From germline, CDR1 is MDHEN and CDR2 SYDVKM. Between the trimmed V and J ends, which lost 6 bases and 0 bases, there was a span of 11 bases. The CDR3 extends over 15 amino acids. Here the CDR3 reads CASRIGGPNTGELFF. In nucleotides, the CDR3 is TGTGCCAGCAGAATCGGCGGGCCGAACACCGGGGAGCTGTTTTTT.

There are a few counts of this clonotype. This chain links TRBV29-1 with TRBJ1-1; 7 bases are a match to TRBD1. Germline CDR1 reads SQVTM; CDR2 reads ANQGSEA. Losses at the gene ends were 7 bases for V and 1 base for J; bases not matched to a gene: 9. The CDR3 is 14 residues long. The CDR3 loop is CSAEGPGGNTEAFF. Written as DNA, the CDR3 is TGCAGCGCCGAGGGCCCAGGGGGGAACACTGAAGCTTTCTTT. The whole variable domain, filled in from reference TRBV29-1 and TRBJ1-1, reads SAVISQKPSRDICQRGTSLTIQCQVDSQVTMMFWYRQQPGQSLTLIATANQGSEATYESGFVIDKFPISRPNLTFSTLTVSNMSPEDSSIYLCSAEGPGGNTEAFFGQGTRLTVV.

This clonotype has more than one count but fewer than ten. The J gene is TRBJ2-4, the V gene TRBV12-3 or TRBV12-4; 7 bases are shared with TRBD2. The CDR3 is made up of 13 amino acids. Trimming cost V 4 bases and J 6 bases; bases outside gene matches: 3. CDR3 DNA: TGTGCCAGCAGTTGGGAGGGCACAAACATTCAGTACTTC. This gives the protein CASSWEGTNIQYF.

The chain couples TRBV29-1 to TRBJ2-3; D is possibly TRBD2 (7 bases). Germline lookup yields CDR1 SQVTM and CDR2 ANQGSEA. The CDR3 spans 13 residues. V dropped 6 bases and J dropped 5 bases, with 15 bases sitting between them. Written as DNA, the CDR3 is TGCAGCGTAGGGGGGGGACCCGGAGATACGCAGTATTTT. It specifies CSVGGGPGDTQYF.

The chain recombines TRBV19 with TRBJ2-3, with unresolved D. This CDR3 spans 13 amino acids. Trimming removed 1 base at V and 1 base at J, with 3 bases between. Germline values: CDR1 LNHDA, CDR2 SQIVND (reference sequence). As DNA, the CDR3 is TGTGCCAGTAGTATAGTTCGCACAGATACGCAGTATTTT. Its translation is CASSIVRTDTQYF. The full variable domain, rest sourced from reference TRBV19 and TRBJ2-3, is DGGITQSPKYLFRKEGQNVTLSCEQNLNHDAMYWYRQDPGQGLRLIYYSQIVNDFQKGDIAEGYSVSREKKESFPLTVTSAQKNPTAFYLCASSIVRTDTQYFGPGTRLTVL.

This clonotype appeared a few times. The V and J genes are TRBV5-1 and TRBJ2-1; 8 nucleotides match TRBD2. In germline, CDR1 is SGHRS, CDR2 YFSETQ. CDR3 length: 16 residues. V was clipped by 3 bases and J by 0 bases; unmatched bases: 5. The CDR3 DNA follows: TGCGCCAGCAGCTCAGCCGGGACTAGCTCCTACAATGAGCAGTTCTTC. Translation: CASSSAGTSSYNEQFF.

This chain connects TRBV5-4 to TRBJ2-5; 8 nucleotides agree with TRBD1. Germline V gene lookup returns CDR1 SGHNT and CDR2 YYREEE (reference sequence). CDR3 length: 15 amino acids. With 0 bases clipped from V and 4 bases from J, the junction kept 5 bases outside the gene matches. CDR3 protein: CASSLGQGMAETQYF. The CDR3 nucleotides read TGTGCCAGCAGCTTGGGACAGGGGATGGCAGAGACCCAGTACTTC. The whole variable domain, filled in from reference TRBV5-4 and TRBJ2-5, reads ETGVTQSPTHLIKTRGQQVTLRCSSQSGHNTVSWYQQALGQGPQFIFQYYREEENGRGNFPPRFSGLQFPNYSSELNVNALELDDSALYLCASSLGQGMAETQYFGPGTRLLVL.

This clonotype occurred a few times. The chain couples TRBV27 to TRBJ2-5; D might be TRBD2 (6 bases). Germline V gene sequence: CDR1 MNHEY, CDR2 SMNVEV (reference sequence). The CDR3 runs 16 residues. Trimming took off 2 bases at V and 0 bases at J, with 13 bases between the two ends. CDR3 nucleotide sequence: TGTGCCAGCAGTTTAAAAGGGAGGACCTACCAAGAGACCCAGTACTTC. This codes for CASSLKGRTYQETQYF.

The V gene is TRBV4-3, the J gene TRBJ1-2; TRBD1 matches 8 bases. V trimming: 3 bases; J trimming: 3 bases; junction bases outside the gene matches: 6. The CDR3 is 15 amino acids. Germline V gives CDR1 LGHNA, CDR2 YSLEER. The CDR3 bases are TGCGCCAGCAGCCAGGTGGGACAGGAGGACTATGGCTACACCTTC. The encoded protein is CASSQVGQEDYGYTF.

This sequence joins TRBV24-1 and TRBJ2-5; D remains ambiguous. The CDR3 is 10 amino acids. The germline CDR1 and CDR2 sequences are KGHDR and SFDVKD. Trimming shortened V by 3 bases and J by 9 bases, and 4 bases separated the two germline ends. The CDR3 bases are TGTGCCACCAGTGATCCTTCCCAGTACTTC. This gives the protein CATSDPSQYF.

This clonotype has a handful of counts. The chain has TRBV7-3 and TRBJ2-1; D might be TRBD1 (5 bases). Germline CDR1 SGHTA, CDR2 FQGTGA. The CDR3 loop spans 14 amino acids. V lost 6 bases, J lost 5 bases, and 14 bases lay in between. The CDR3 sequence: CASSFPGRDNEQFF. The CDR3 bases are TGTGCCAGCAGTTTTCCGGGCAGGGACAATGAGCAGTTCTTC.

Here the CDR3 reads CASSSSQSTYNEQFF. The CDR3 nucleotides are TGTGCCAGCAGCAGTTCGCAGTCCACCTACAATGAGCAGTTCTTC. The V gene is TRBV5-5, the J gene TRBJ2-1; D uncertain. Trimming pared 4 bases from V and 2 bases from J, leaving 13 bases between. CDR1 and CDR2 (germline): SGHKS, YYEKEE (reference sequence). This CDR3 is 15 amino acids long.